The sequence of this T cell receptor beta chain was determined in a study of T cell repertoires in breast cancer (dated by TCRdb to 2016 to 2018). About the investigation overall: The study profiled tumors, lymph nodes and peripheral blood lymphocytes from breast cancer patients, plus peripheral blood from healthy control donors. On average, sequencing produced about 500,000 sequences per sample and 8 to 10 reads per input cell. Tumors and tumor-involved lymph nodes were minced, digested with Liberase and DNase, and then passed through 70-um and 40-um filters. ER+/PR+ status was present in the majority of the approximately 20 patient tumors that were analyzed for shared TCRs. Because breast cancer has a low mutational burden and common mutations are rare, the study reasoned that TCRs shared between breast cancer patients would target shared antigens. Blood samples were separated by Ficoll, whereas tumor-free lymph nodes were processed without any enzymatic digestion. The controls were nine healthy donors whose age range was similar to that of the patients.

The study used an expanded emulsion RT-PCR method with primers for all TCR V genes to analyze paired alpha-beta TCRs of CD8+ T cells. Before emulsion RT-PCR, CD8+ T cells were isolated using a CD8 positive selection kit and then incubated overnight in around 9.6 IU/mL IL-2. On this clonotype: Its antigen remains unidentified. The CDR3 does not close with the conserved phenylalanine or tryptophan, likely indicating a read error. It is unclear where the CDR3 begins or ends on the DNA, so no DNA is shown, and the CDR3 is as TCRdb lists it.

Beyond this particular receptor, the publication reports: Shared TCRs showed TRBV7 predominance, possibly reflecting tumor recognition or mispriming bias from eight TRBV7 primers. Emulsion RT-PCR was considered qualitative rather than quantitative, since transcript abundance and primer differences skewed clone recovery. Tumor-involved sentinel lymph nodes shared about fourfold more TCRs with matched tumor repertoires than tumor-free nodes (roughly 8% versus 2%). Shared TCRs were encoded by various nucleotide sequences, which suggests selection and expansion based on antigen. Genuine antitumor clones may have been missed because singleton TCRs were discarded and only part of each tumor was sampled. Roughly 19 TCR pairs were shared across seven or more patient tumors and rarely found in control blood, suggesting possible tumor specificity.

The library was obtained by emulsion pairing. Unpaired genes were suppressed by a second nested PCR with blocking oligos, after which a third nested PCR added Illumina adaptors and barcodes. Each emulsion RT-PCR master mix contained roughly 4,500-250,000 T cells, with C-region, Stepout and V-region primers. The emulsions were generated using the Micellula Emulsion and Purification Kit, and the RT-PCR was run with Qiagen OneStep RT-PCR reagents. The pooled libraries were sequenced on an Illumina MiSeq using paired-end 2 x 250 reads. The original methods were these. Read pairs were joined in Galaxy and clipped at the engineered overlap into separate alpha and beta files; unclipped reads were discarded. Alpha-beta pairs were assigned with CompleteTCR, a MiTCR-based pipeline that links chains sharing read cluster identifiers using an R script. TCR sequences that were observed only once, representing about 1-3.3%, were removed as potential sequencing errors. TCRdb redid the processing of the public reads, applying fastp at Q25 and MiXCR, and retained in-frame beta chains. When rows share a CDR3 protein, they turn into one entry using the most common DNA and genes. TCRdb's processing, not the authors' own work, is the source of the V and J calls. This sample is represented by some 400 distinct CDR3 sequences; less than 60% of them were singletons. The ten largest make up about 87% of the sample.

With termini counted, the CDR3 has 15 amino acids. From the germline V gene, CDR1 is SGHTA and CDR2 is FQGTGA. The sequenced sample was CD8+ T cells. The receptor comes from a pool of human donors with breast cancer or a healthy control (not recorded which). Here the chain combines TRBV7-3 and TRBJ1-1; the table's D call, TRBD1, has no DNA check behind it. The CDR3 protein: CASSLTGGMNTEAVR.